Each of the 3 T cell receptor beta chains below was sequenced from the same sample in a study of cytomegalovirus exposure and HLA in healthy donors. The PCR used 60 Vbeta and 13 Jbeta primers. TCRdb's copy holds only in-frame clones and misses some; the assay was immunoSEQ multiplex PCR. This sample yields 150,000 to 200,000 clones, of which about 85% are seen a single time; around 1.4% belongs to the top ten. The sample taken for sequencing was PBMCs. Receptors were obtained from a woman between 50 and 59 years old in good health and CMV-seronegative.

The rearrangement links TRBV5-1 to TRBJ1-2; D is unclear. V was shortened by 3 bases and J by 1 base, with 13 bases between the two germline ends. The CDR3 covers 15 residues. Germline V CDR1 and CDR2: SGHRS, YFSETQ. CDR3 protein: CASSSGTPINYGYTF. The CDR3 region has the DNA TGCGCCAGCAGCTCGGGAACCCCAATTAACTATGGCTACACCTTC.

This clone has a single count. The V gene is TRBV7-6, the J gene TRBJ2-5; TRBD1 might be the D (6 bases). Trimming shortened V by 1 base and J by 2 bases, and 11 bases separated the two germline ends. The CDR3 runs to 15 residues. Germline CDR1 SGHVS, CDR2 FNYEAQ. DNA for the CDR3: TGTGCCAGCAGCTTAGTCAGGGGACGACAAGAGACCCAGTACTTC. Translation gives CASSLVRGRQETQYF. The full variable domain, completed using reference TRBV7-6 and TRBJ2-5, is GAGVSQSPRYKVTKRGQDVALRCDPISGHVSLYWYRQALGQGPEFLTYFNYEAQQDKSGLPNDRFSAERPEGSISTLTIQRTEQRDSAMYRCASSLVRGRQETQYFGPGTRLLVL.

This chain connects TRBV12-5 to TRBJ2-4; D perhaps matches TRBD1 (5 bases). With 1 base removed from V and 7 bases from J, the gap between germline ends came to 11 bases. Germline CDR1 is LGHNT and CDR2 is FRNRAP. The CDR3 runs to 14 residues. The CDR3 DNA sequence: TGTGCTAGTGGTTTGGAGGCCAGGGCCAACATTCAGTACTTC. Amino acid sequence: CASGLEARANIQYF.